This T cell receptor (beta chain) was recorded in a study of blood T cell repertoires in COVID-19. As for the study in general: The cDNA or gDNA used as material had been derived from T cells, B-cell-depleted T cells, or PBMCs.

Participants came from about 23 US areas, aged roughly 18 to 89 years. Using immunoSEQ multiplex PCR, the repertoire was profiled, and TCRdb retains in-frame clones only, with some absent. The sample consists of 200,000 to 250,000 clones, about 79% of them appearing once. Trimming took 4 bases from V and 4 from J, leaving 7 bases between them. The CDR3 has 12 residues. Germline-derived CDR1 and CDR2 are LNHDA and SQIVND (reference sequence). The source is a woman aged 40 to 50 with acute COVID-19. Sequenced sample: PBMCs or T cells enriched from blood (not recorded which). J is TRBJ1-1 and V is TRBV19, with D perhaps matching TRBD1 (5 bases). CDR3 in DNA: TGTGCCAGTAGTAGGGGGGGCACTGAAGCTTTCTTT. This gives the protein CASSRGGTEAFF.